A selection of T cell receptor beta chains follows, all from one sample in a study of blood T cell repertoires in COVID-19. Only in-frame clones appear in the TCRdb table, and some are missing; sequencing was by immunoSEQ multiplex PCR. Among about 300,000 clones listed, more than 80% were seen once. Source material: peripheral blood. These receptors all stem from a woman between 45 and 65 years old with COVID-19, enrolled during active disease. Each CDR3 is given with its conserved first and last residue. Some rows have no size entry. The others give once, few or many, or a class for an expanded clone.

J,size,V,CDR3
TRBJ2-7,.,TRBV5-6,CASSSGTSIHEQYF
TRBJ2-7,.,TRBV28,CASRSTYEQYF
TRBJ2-7,once,TRBV7-7,CASSLRQDPAYEQYF
TRBJ1-5,.,TRBV4-1,CASSQGPGGGQPQHF
TRBJ2-7,once,TRBV10-2,CASSEQRISYEQYF
TRBJ2-7,.,TRBV2,CATQGAGSEQYF
TRBJ2-1,.,TRBV9,CASSVSSGRLGGLAGEDSYNEQFF
TRBJ1-3,.,TRBV18,CASSAGTGSSGNTIYF
TRBJ1-5,.,TRBV5-6,CASSFGQVPVPQHF
TRBJ1-1,.,TRBV3-1/TRBV3-2,CASSQEPGLTNTEAFF
TRBJ2-3,.,TRBV5-1,CASSRLGTSTDTQYF
TRBJ2-1,.,TRBV6-2/TRBV6-3,CASSYSFNEQFF
TRBJ1-5,.,TRBV24-1,CATSSTVSSNQPQHF
TRBJ1-3,.,TRBV11-2,CASSEQSSGNTIYF